These 23 T cell receptor beta chains were sequenced from one sample in a study of T-cell memory formation after mild COVID-19. A single record per CDR3 protein comes from TCRdb applying MiXCR to the 5' RACE reads. The sample has about 200,000 distinct CDR3 sequences; 9.5% are singletons. The specimen was PBMCs or a T cell subset sorted from them (not recorded which). The source is a man aged 18 to 29 who had mild COVID-19 (a few samples of this study predate the infection). Cell type and time point are not known.

This clonotype was counted only a few times. CDR3 nucleotides: TGTGCCAGCAGTTGGGACAGCAGCGGAAACACCATATATTTT. Protein: CASSWDSSGNTIYF. The rearrangement joins TRBV6-2 or TRBV6-3 to TRBJ1-3, with TRBD1 identical over 7 bases. The V gene end was trimmed by 4 bases and the J gene end by 4 bases; junction bases not matched to a gene: 4. This CDR3 comprises 14 residues. In germline, CDR1 is MNHEY, CDR2 SVGEGT.

This clonotype was picked up many times. The chain carries TRBV5-1 and TRBJ2-3; TRBD1 matches 7 bases. There are 14 residues in the CDR3. CDR1 and CDR2 from the germline V gene are SGHRS and YFSETQ. V shed 2 bases, J shed 2 bases, and the junction held 2 bases outside the gene matches. This chain's CDR3 is CASSLTGDTDTQYF. As DNA, the CDR3 is TGCGCCAGCAGCTTAACAGGGGACACAGATACGCAGTATTTT.

V usage is TRBV10-3 and J usage is TRBJ1-4; no clear D. Trimming removed 2 bases at V and 8 bases at J, with 21 bases between. The length of the CDR3 is 17 residues. Germline CDR1 is ENHRY and CDR2 is SYGVKD. The CDR3 DNA follows: TGTGCCATCAGTGAGCCGCGGGGATTTGGAACGGGGGAAAAACTGTTTTTT. Translated, it gives CAISEPRGFGTGEKLFF.

The chain uses TRBV7-9 and TRBJ1-5; D perhaps matches TRBD1 (5 bases). The V gene's germline CDR1 is SEHNR and CDR2 FQNEAQ (reference sequence). V was trimmed by 5 bases and J by 2 bases, leaving 13 bases between them. The CDR3 has 15 amino acids. CDR3 nucleotide sequence: TGTGCCAGCAGCCCCCTTTTGGGGGGCAATCAGCCCCAGCATTTT. This codes for CASSPLLGGNQPQHF.

The table lists this clonotype with a few counts. This chain links TRBV18 with TRBJ1-1; weak D call: TRBD1 (6 bases). Germline V CDR1 and CDR2: KGHSH, LQKENI. V shed 0 bases and J shed 6 bases, with 14 bases lying between them. The CDR3 loop spans 15 amino acids. Here the CDR3 reads CASSPPGGGPPEAFF. The CDR3 DNA is TGTGCCAGCTCACCACCAGGTGGGGGCCCCCCTGAAGCTTTCTTT. Full variable domain (outside the CDR3, taken from reference TRBV18 and TRBJ1-1): NAGVMQNPRHLVRRRGQEARLRCSPMKGHSHVYWYRQLPEEGLKFMVYLQKENIIDESGMPKERFSAEFPKEGPSILRIQQVVRGDSAAYFCASSPPGGGPPEAFFGQGTRLTVV.

CDR3: CASSLTSEGRQYF. The CDR3 DNA is TGTGCCAGCAGCCTCACTAGCGAGGGAAGGCAGTATTTT. This chain joins TRBV2 and TRBJ2-3; 7 nucleotides line up with TRBD2. V was clipped by 6 bases and J by 11 bases; unmatched bases: 11. The CDR3 loop spans 13 amino acids. Germline V gives CDR1 SNHLY, CDR2 FYNNEI.

This chain joins TRBV5-5 and TRBJ2-3; tentatively, D is TRBD1 (5 bases). The germline V and J ends were trimmed by 0 bases and 9 bases, with 14 bases remaining between them. The CDR3 extends over 14 amino acids. The germline gives CDR1 SGHKS, CDR2 YYEKEE (reference sequence). CDR3 protein: CASSLARALDTQYF. CDR3 DNA: TGTGCCAGCAGCTTGGCCAGGGCGCTTGACACGCAGTATTTT.

The V call is TRBV7-3, the J call TRBJ2-1, with a weak D call TRBD2 (6 bases). Per germline, CDR1 SGHTA and CDR2 FQGTGA. The CDR3 has 14 residues. Trimming removed 4 bases from V and 4 bases from J, with 11 bases in between. CDR3 DNA: TGTGCCAGCAGCTGGGGAGGAGGGTACAATGAGCAGTTCTTC. Translated, it gives CASSWGGGYNEQFF.

This clonotype was recorded a few times. This chain connects TRBV12-3 or TRBV12-4 to TRBJ1-2; tentatively, D is TRBD1 (5 bases). The V gene lost 7 bases and the J gene lost 2 bases, with 14 bases spanning the gap. There are 14 residues in the CDR3. The DNA for the CDR3 is TGTGCCAGCACCGTACAAGGGACCAACTATGGCTACACCTTC. It translates to CASTVQGTNYGYTF.

This clonotype was observed a few times. The rearrangement joins TRBV11-2 to TRBJ2-1; D is ambiguous. The CDR3 contains 13 residues. CDR1 is SGHAT, CDR2 FQNNGV, per germline. V lost 2 bases and J lost 7, with 9 bases in between. The CDR3 DNA reads TGTGCCAGCAGCTTAATCTCCTGGAATGAGCAGTTCTTC. This encodes CASSLISWNEQFF.

In this sample, this clonotype turned up many times. This chain connects TRBV15 to TRBJ2-3; 10 positions agree with TRBD1. The CDR3 totals 16 residues. Germline assignment: CDR1 LNHNV and CDR2 YYDKDF (reference sequence). After removal of 1 base from V and 4 bases from J, the junction contained 5 bases not matched to a gene. The CDR3 coding sequence is TGTGCCACCAGCAGAGGGATCGGACAGGGGGCAGATACGCAGTATTTT. The encoded protein is CATSRGIGQGADTQYF.

Ten or more counts support this clonotype. V is TRBV4-1 and J is TRBJ2-3; TRBD2 agrees at 8 bases. Trimming cost V 4 bases and J 2 bases; bases outside gene matches: 14. The germline gives CDR1 MGHRA, CDR2 YSYEKL. This CDR3 has 18 residues. In nucleotides, the CDR3 is TGCGCCAGCAGCCGCACTTGGGGCACTAGCGGACTCACAGATACGCAGTATTTT. This encodes CASSRTWGTSGLTDTQYF.

The chain combines TRBV7-2 with TRBJ2-4; 7 nucleotides agree with TRBD2. Germline V gene lookup returns CDR1 SGHTA and CDR2 FQGNSA. V was clipped by 5 bases and J by 8 bases; unmatched bases: 9. The CDR3 has 14 residues. Written as DNA, the CDR3 is TGTGCCAGCAGCCCGGGGCCTGGACTAGACATTCAGTACTTC. Its translation is CASSPGPGLDIQYF.

The chain joins TRBV4-3 to TRBJ2-5, with D unclear. The CDR3 consists of 14 residues. Germline V gene sequence: CDR1 LGHNA, CDR2 YSLEER. Trimming removed 5 bases at V and 5 bases at J, with 15 bases between. In nucleotides, the CDR3 is TGCGCCAGCAGCTCTCTAATCCCGCGGGAGACCCAGTACTTC. As protein: CASSSLIPRETQYF.

This clonotype was picked up a small number of times. This chain links TRBV7-8 with TRBJ1-2, with no clear D. Trimming shortened V by 5 bases and J by 3 bases, and 19 bases separated the two germline ends. Germline V gene lookup returns CDR1 SGHVS and CDR2 FQNEAQ. The CDR3 sequence is 16 residues long. CDR3 sequence reads: CASSLRIPSVDYGYTF. The CDR3 region has the DNA TGTGCCAGCAGCCTTAGAATCCCCTCAGTCGACTATGGCTACACCTTC.

The V and J genes are TRBV5-1 and TRBJ2-3; 9 bases fit TRBD1. V dropped 4 bases and J dropped 2; count of bases not matched to a gene: 8. Germline V CDR1 and CDR2: SGHRS, YFSETQ. This CDR3 comprises 16 residues. CDR3 region: CASSRGGQGLTDTQYF. CDR3 sequence (DNA): TGCGCCAGCAGCAGGGGGGGACAGGGTCTCACAGATACGCAGTATTTT.

The chain has TRBV5-1 and TRBJ2-3, with D maybe TRBD1 (6 bases). This CDR3 has 14 residues. The V end lost 5 bases, the J end lost 9 bases, and 19 bases lay between the germline ends. Germline V gene data show CDR1 as SGHRS and CDR2 as YFSETQ. CDR3 protein: CASRPGQGLGTQYF. Here the CDR3 DNA reads TGCGCCAGCAGGCCGGGACAAGGATTGGGAACGCAGTATTTT.

This clonotype showed up just a few times. The rearrangement links TRBV7-8 to TRBJ1-2; the D is unclear. V was pared by 5 bases and J by 3 bases, with 13 bases between. The length of the CDR3 is 14 residues. Germline CDR1 is SGHVS and CDR2 is FQNEAQ. The CDR3 DNA is TGTGCCAGCAGCCCACGTGGCGTCTACTATGGCTACACCTTC. This gives the protein CASSPRGVYYGYTF.

This clonotype was counted between two and nine times. V and J are TRBV5-5 and TRBJ2-6; D might be TRBD1 (6 bases). This CDR3 has 18 amino acids. Germline CDR1 and CDR2: SGHKS and YYEKEE (reference sequence). V lost 4 bases, J lost 0 bases, and 17 bases lay in between. CDR3 in amino acids: CASSVQQGIISGANVLTF. In nucleotides, the CDR3 is TGTGCCAGCAGCGTCCAACAGGGTATCATCTCTGGGGCCAACGTCCTGACTTTC.

This clonotype was detected only a few times. J is TRBJ1-1 and V is TRBV7-9, with a tentative D call TRBD1 (5 bases). Looked up from germline, CDR1 is SEHNR and CDR2 is FQNEAQ (reference sequence). V was pared by 3 bases and J by 8 bases, with 13 bases between. The CDR3 is made up of 13 amino acids. The CDR3 nucleotides are TGTGCCAGCAGCTTTAGAGATTCAGGGGAAGCTTTCTTT. Translated: CASSFRDSGEAFF.

The chain has TRBV5-1 and TRBJ1-2; 7 bases match TRBD1. CDR1 is SGHRS, CDR2 YFSETQ, per germline. The CDR3 extends over 12 amino acids. The J segment lost 5 bases and the V segment lost 5 bases, leaving 3 bases of the junction unmatched. The CDR3 nucleotides are TGCGCCAGCAGTCAGGGACAGTATGGCTACACCTTC. It codes for CASSQGQYGYTF.

This clonotype was seen more than once but under ten times. This chain joins TRBV15 and TRBJ2-3; possibly TRBD1 or TRBD2 for D (5 bases each). The V and J ends lost 0 bases and 2 bases respectively, with 18 bases between them. This CDR3 region has 18 residues. Germline V gene sequence: CDR1 LNHNV, CDR2 YYDKDF (reference sequence). This CDR3 is CATSRDRGAGLVTDTQYF. CDR3 sequence (DNA): TGTGCCACCAGCAGAGATAGAGGGGCAGGCTTGGTCACAGATACGCAGTATTTT.

This chain links TRBV29-1 with TRBJ1-5; 8 positions match TRBD1. The CDR3 is 13 amino acids. V was clipped by 6 bases and J by 5 bases; unmatched bases: 6. The germline V gene encodes CDR1 SQVTM and CDR2 ANQGSEA. CDR3 region: CSVAHRGDQPQHF. The CDR3 coding sequence is TGCAGCGTCGCACACAGGGGGGATCAGCCCCAGCATTTT.